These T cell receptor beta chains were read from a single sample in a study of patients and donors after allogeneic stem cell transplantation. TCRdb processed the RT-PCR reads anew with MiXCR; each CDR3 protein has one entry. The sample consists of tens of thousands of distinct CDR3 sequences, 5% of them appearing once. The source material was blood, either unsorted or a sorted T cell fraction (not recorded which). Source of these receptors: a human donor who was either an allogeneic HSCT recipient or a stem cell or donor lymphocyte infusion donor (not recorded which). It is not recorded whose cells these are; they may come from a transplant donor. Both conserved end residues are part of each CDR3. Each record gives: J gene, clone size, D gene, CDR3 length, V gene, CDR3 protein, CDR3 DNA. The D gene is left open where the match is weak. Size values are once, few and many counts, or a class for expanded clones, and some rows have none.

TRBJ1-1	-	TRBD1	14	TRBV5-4	CAATQDRLADEAFF	TGTGCCGCTACCCAGGACAGGTTAGCAGATGAAGCTTTCTTT
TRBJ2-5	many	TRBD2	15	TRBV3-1	CASSPGLAGKETQYF	TGTGCCAGCAGCCCGGGACTAGCGGGGAAAGAGACCCAGTACTTC
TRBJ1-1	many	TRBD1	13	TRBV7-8	CASSQTGPTEAFF	TGTGCCAGCAGCCAGACAGGGCCCACTGAAGCTTTCTTT
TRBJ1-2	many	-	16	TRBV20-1	CSARDQQGQTQYGYTF	TGCAGTGCTAGAGATCAGCAGGGACAAACTCAATATGGCTACACCTTC
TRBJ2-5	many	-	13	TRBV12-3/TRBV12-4	CASSQGSPPTQYF	TGTGCCAGCAGTCAAGGTAGCCCACCGACCCAGTACTTC
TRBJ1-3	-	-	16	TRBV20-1	CSARDPQRASGNTIYF	TGCAGTGCTAGAGATCCCCAGCGGGCCTCTGGAAACACCATATATTTT
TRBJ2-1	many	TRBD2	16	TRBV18	CASSPYGTRIGNEQFF	TGTGCCAGCTCACCATACGGGACTAGAATAGGCAATGAGCAGTTCTTC
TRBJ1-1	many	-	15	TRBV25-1	CASSDPSGGNTEAFF	TGTGCCAGCAGTGACCCATCCGGCGGGAACACTGAAGCTTTCTTT
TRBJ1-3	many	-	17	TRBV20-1	CSARDPRTHSSGNTIYF	TGCAGTGCTAGAGATCCTAGGACACACTCCTCTGGAAACACCATATATTTT
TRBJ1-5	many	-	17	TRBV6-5	CASSYGQDSHSNQPQHF	TGTGCCAGCAGTTACGGCCAGGACAGCCATAGCAATCAGCCCCAGCATTTT
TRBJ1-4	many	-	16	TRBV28	CASSSWDGQHNEKLFF	TGTGCCAGCAGTTCGTGGGATGGACAGCATAATGAAAAACTGTTTTTT